This T cell receptor beta chain was sequenced during a study of PD-1 blockade in mismatch repair-deficient tumors. The germline V gene encodes CDR1 MNHEY and CDR2 SMNVEV (reference sequence). V lost 5 bases and J 4 bases, leaving 11 bases between the germline ends. The CDR3 is made up of 13 amino acids. Repertoires were generated with immunoSEQ multiplex PCR, while TCRdb's copy carries only in-frame clones and drops some. The table lists 120,000 or so clones, around 86% of them singletons. The sample was peripheral blood, taken 44 weeks after starting pembrolizumab. This TCR was sampled from an adult with mismatch repair-deficient cancer. The chain employs TRBV27 and TRBJ1-2; unclear D gene. CDR3 amino acids: CASSRGDRYGYTF. The DNA of the CDR3 is TGTGCCAGCAGTCGGGGTGACCGCTATGGCTACACCTTC.